A selection of T cell receptor beta chains follows, all from one sample in a study of T cells of healthy individuals. Using its own MiXCR run on the 5' RACE reads, TCRdb lists one record per CDR3 protein. The sample has about 82,000 distinct CDR3 sequences, about 4.8% seen once. The receptors were gathered from a female donor in good health. Both conserved end residues are part of each CDR3. A D gene is named only where the DNA matches it firmly. Not all rows give a size; the values are once, few, many and, for expanded clones, a class.

clone size: few; J gene: TRBJ2-7; V gene: TRBV15; D gene: TRBD2; CDR3 length: 14; CDR3 DNA: TGTGCCACCAGCAGAGGTAGCGGGATCTACGAGCAGTACTTC; CDR3 protein: CATSRGSGIYEQYF
clone size: few; J gene: TRBJ2-5; V gene: TRBV30; D gene: TRBD2; CDR3 length: 13; CDR3 DNA: TGTGCCTGGAGTCCCGGGACTAGGGAGACCCAGTACTTC; CDR3 protein: CAWSPGTRETQYF
clone size: few; J gene: TRBJ1-6; V gene: TRBV5-4; D gene: .; CDR3 length: 14; CDR3 DNA: TGTGCCTGTACAGAGCAGGGTGGTTATTCACCCCTCCACTTT; CDR3 protein: CACTEQGGYSPLHF
clone size: few; J gene: TRBJ2-3; V gene: TRBV28; D gene: TRBD2; CDR3 length: 18; CDR3 DNA: TGTGCCAGCAGTTTAGGCCAACTAGCGGGGGGGAGCACAGATACGCAGTATTTT; CDR3 protein: CASSLGQLAGGSTDTQYF
clone size: many; J gene: TRBJ2-7; V gene: TRBV29-1; D gene: .; CDR3 length: 11; CDR3 DNA: TGCAGCGTTGTCAGTAGCTACGAGCAGTACTTC; CDR3 protein: CSVVSSYEQYF
clone size: .; J gene: TRBJ1-6; V gene: TRBV20-1; D gene: TRBD1; CDR3 length: 16; CDR3 DNA: TGCAGTGCGCGGGACAGGCGGCGATCAAATAATTCACCCCTCCACTTT; CDR3 protein: CSARDRRRSNNSPLHF
clone size: many; J gene: TRBJ2-3; V gene: TRBV11-2; D gene: .; CDR3 length: 14; CDR3 DNA: TGTGCCACCCTTCTTGGAGCTGGGACAGATACGCAGTATTTT; CDR3 protein: CATLLGAGTDTQYF
clone size: many; J gene: TRBJ2-3; V gene: TRBV6-2/TRBV6-3; D gene: .; CDR3 length: 14; CDR3 DNA: TGTGCCAGCAGTTACGTCCTATCCACAGATACGCAGTATTTT; CDR3 protein: CASSYVLSTDTQYF
clone size: .; J gene: TRBJ2-2; V gene: TRBV7-6; D gene: .; CDR3 length: 13; CDR3 DNA: TGTGCCAGCAGCTTAGTTGAGTCCGGGGAGCTGTTTTTT; CDR3 protein: CASSLVESGELFF
clone size: many; J gene: TRBJ1-2; V gene: TRBV5-1; D gene: TRBD1; CDR3 length: 14; CDR3 DNA: TGCGCCAGCAGCCAAGAGACAGGGGGCAGTGGCTACACCTTC; CDR3 protein: CASSQETGGSGYTF
clone size: few; J gene: TRBJ2-1; V gene: TRBV10-3; D gene: TRBD2; CDR3 length: 15; CDR3 DNA: TGTGCCATCAGGACAACTAGCGGGAGGAACGATGAGCAGTTCTTC; CDR3 protein: CAIRTTSGRNDEQFF
clone size: many; J gene: TRBJ1-5; V gene: TRBV12-5; D gene: .; CDR3 length: 14; CDR3 DNA: TGTGCTAGTGGTTTGGGGGGGAGCAATCAGCCCCAGCATTTT; CDR3 protein: CASGLGGSNQPQHF
clone size: few; J gene: TRBJ2-3; V gene: TRBV25-1; D gene: TRBD2; CDR3 length: 19; CDR3 DNA: TGTGCCAGCAGTGAACCCCCAGCGGCGGGAGGTCTTCGGGCAGATACGCAGTATTTT; CDR3 protein: CASSEPPAAGGLRADTQYF
clone size: many; J gene: TRBJ2-1; V gene: TRBV5-4; D gene: .; CDR3 length: 15; CDR3 DNA: TGTGCCAGCAGCCCGCTGCATAGCTCCTACAATGAGCAGTTCTTC; CDR3 protein: CASSPLHSSYNEQFF
clone size: many; J gene: TRBJ1-4; V gene: TRBV4-3; D gene: TRBD1; CDR3 length: 13; CDR3 DNA: TGCGCCAGCAGCCACTTGGACAGGCTAAAACTGTTTTTT; CDR3 protein: CASSHLDRLKLFF
clone size: many; J gene: TRBJ2-5; V gene: TRBV15; D gene: .; CDR3 length: 13; CDR3 DNA: TGTGCCACCAGCAGAGACATGGGAGAGACCCAGTACTTC; CDR3 protein: CATSRDMGETQYF
clone size: few; J gene: TRBJ1-1; V gene: TRBV4-1; D gene: TRBD1; CDR3 length: 16; CDR3 DNA: TGCGCCAGCAGCCATTACATAGGGGACAGGGCCACTGAAGCTTTCTTT; CDR3 protein: CASSHYIGDRATEAFF
clone size: many; J gene: TRBJ2-7; V gene: TRBV27; D gene: .; CDR3 length: 16; CDR3 DNA: TGTGCCAGCAGTGCCAGCCTGGGGACGGAGCCCTACGAGCAGTACTTC; CDR3 protein: CASSASLGTEPYEQYF
clone size: many; J gene: TRBJ2-2; V gene: TRBV7-9; D gene: .; CDR3 length: 14; CDR3 DNA: TGTGCCAGCAGCTACGAACGGGTCACCGGGGAGCTGTTTTTT; CDR3 protein: CASSYERVTGELFF
clone size: few; J gene: TRBJ2-1; V gene: TRBV5-1; D gene: TRBD1; CDR3 length: 15; CDR3 DNA: TGCGCCAGCAGCCAAGGACAGGGGACCTATGATGAGCAGTTCTTC; CDR3 protein: CASSQGQGTYDEQFF
clone size: many; J gene: TRBJ2-1; V gene: TRBV9; D gene: .; CDR3 length: 16; CDR3 DNA: TGTGCCAGCAGCGTAAGAAGCGGAAGCTCCTACAATGAGCAGTTCTTC; CDR3 protein: CASSVRSGSSYNEQFF
clone size: many; J gene: TRBJ2-3; V gene: TRBV20-1; D gene: .; CDR3 length: 12; CDR3 DNA: TGCAGTGCTAGTCCCCGGACAGATACGCAGTATTTT; CDR3 protein: CSASPRTDTQYF
clone size: many; J gene: TRBJ2-1; V gene: TRBV20-1; D gene: TRBD1; CDR3 length: 19; CDR3 DNA: TGCAGTGCTAGAGATGTGGACAGGGTTCTCTCGACTGGCTACAATGAGCAGTTCTTC; CDR3 protein: CSARDVDRVLSTGYNEQFF
clone size: many; J gene: TRBJ2-5; V gene: TRBV9; D gene: .; CDR3 length: 14; CDR3 DNA: TGTGCCAGCAGCGTAGCAAGCGGACAAGAGACCCAGTACTTC; CDR3 protein: CASSVASGQETQYF
clone size: few; J gene: TRBJ1-2; V gene: TRBV7-9; D gene: .; CDR3 length: 11; CDR3 DNA: TGTGCCAGCAGCGAACATGATGGCTACACCTTC; CDR3 protein: CASSEHDGYTF
clone size: many; J gene: TRBJ2-1; V gene: TRBV25-1; D gene: .; CDR3 length: 12; CDR3 DNA: TGTGCCAGCAGTGAATCGTACGGACAGAACTCCTTC; CDR3 protein: CASSESYGQNSF
clone size: many; J gene: TRBJ2-2; V gene: TRBV15; D gene: .; CDR3 length: 15; CDR3 DNA: TGTGCCACCAGCAGATCAGGGGCCGGTACCGGGGAGCTGTTTTTT; CDR3 protein: CATSRSGAGTGELFF
clone size: .; J gene: TRBJ1-2; V gene: TRBV30; D gene: TRBD1; CDR3 length: 12; CDR3 DNA: TGTGCCTGGAGAAGGACAGGGAACGGCTACACCTTC; CDR3 protein: CAWRRTGNGYTF
clone size: many; J gene: TRBJ2-7; V gene: TRBV18; D gene: .; CDR3 length: 14; CDR3 DNA: TGTGCCAGCTCACCTTCCCAGGGGAGGAACGAGCAGTACTTC; CDR3 protein: CASSPSQGRNEQYF